These 26 T cell receptor beta chains came from one sample sequenced in a study of blood T cells in healthy people across ages. Sample-barcoded 5' priming and a J-beta primer mix drove a second PCR of roughly 7 to 11 cycles. TCRdb processed the 5' RACE reads anew with MiXCR; each CDR3 protein has one entry. The sample shows about 930,000 distinct CDR3 sequences, almost 30% of them seen only once. A further study also used this sample, focusing on T cells of mothers and their children.

Sequencing used blood. All receptors come from a woman in her 40s in good health.

This clonotype showed up many times. The chain combines TRBV5-1 with TRBJ1-2; TRBD1 agrees at 9 bases. The germline gives CDR1 SGHRS, CDR2 YFSETQ. This CDR3 region has 14 residues. Losses at the gene ends were 5 bases for V and 2 bases for J; bases not matched to a gene: 4. CDR3 nucleotides: TGCGCCAGCAGACTGGGACAGGGAAACTATGGCTACACCTTC. It is translated as CASRLGQGNYGYTF.

CDR3 region: CASSQRLPGLVDNEQFF. The CDR3 nucleotides read TGTGCCAGCAGCCAGAGACTCCCGGGACTAGTAGACAATGAGCAGTTCTTC. J is TRBJ2-1 and V is TRBV7-9; 8 nucleotides line up with TRBD2. After removal of 5 bases from V and 5 bases from J, the junction contained 14 bases not matched to a gene. Germline V gene data show CDR1 as SEHNR and CDR2 as FQNEAQ (reference sequence). This CDR3 is built from 17 residues.

There are many counts of this clonotype. The chain carries TRBV5-1 and TRBJ2-6, with D possibly being TRBD1 or TRBD2 (6 bases each). This CDR3 is built from 16 residues. Germline-derived CDR1 and CDR2 are SGHRS and YFSETQ. Deletions cut 3 bases from V and 5 bases from J, with 15 bases between. CDR3 nucleotide sequence: TGCGCCAGCAGCTATGGGGGCGCGGGGAGGGCCAACGTCCTGACTTTC. Its protein product is CASSYGGAGRANVLTF.

The J gene is TRBJ2-7, the V gene TRBV6-1, with 10 bases that match TRBD1. Losses at the gene ends were 3 bases for V and 2 bases for J; bases not matched to a gene: 4. Germline lookup yields CDR1 MNHNS and CDR2 SASEGT. This CDR3 is 15 amino acids long. CDR3 DNA sequence: TGTGCCAGCAGTGAGGGACAGGGGATAACCTACGAGCAGTACTTC. Its translation: CASSEGQGITYEQYF.

This clonotype has a count of ten or more. The CDR3 protein is CASGQLSGANVLTF. In nucleotides, the CDR3 is TGTGCCAGCGGACAACTCTCTGGGGCCAACGTCCTGACTTTC. The V call is TRBV7-9, the J call TRBJ2-6, with D perhaps TRBD1 (5 bases). CDR1 and CDR2 from the germline V gene are SEHNR and FQNEAQ (reference sequence). With 8 bases removed from V and 0 bases from J, the gap between germline ends came to 8 bases. CDR3 length equals 14 residues.

On this clonotype: This may arise from a read error, as a much more abundant clone is one base away. V and J are TRBV6-1 and TRBJ2-1, with D possibly TRBD1 on 5 matching bases. Germline V CDR1 and CDR2: MNHNS, SASEGT. CDR3 length: 16 residues. CDR3 bases: TGTGCCAGCGGTGAATCCACAAGGGGCGCCTACAATGAGCAGTTCTTC. Residues: CASGESTRGAYNEQFF.

This clonotype was detected a few times. A single base separates this from a much larger clone, so it may be a read error. This sequence joins TRBV6-6 and TRBJ2-5, with TRBD2 identical over 8 bases. V trimming: 6 bases; J trimming: 6 bases; junction bases outside the gene matches: 15. CDR1 is MNHNY and CDR2 is SVGAGI in the germline V gene (reference sequence). The CDR3 totals 16 residues. CDR3 nucleotides: TGTGCCAGCAGCCAACAGCCGGGCGGGGGGAGCCAGACCCAGTACTTC. Amino acid sequence: CASSQQPGGGSQTQYF.

The V call is TRBV18, the J call TRBJ2-1, with D maybe TRBD1 (5 bases). There are 16 residues in the CDR3. The V gene lost 3 bases and the J gene lost 1 base, with 13 bases spanning the gap. Germline CDR1 is KGHSH and CDR2 is LQKENI. The CDR3 nucleotides read TGTGCCAGCTCACCGCAGTCCCGGACATCCTACAATGAGCAGTTCTTC. Its translation: CASSPQSRTSYNEQFF.

This clonotype appeared a few times. The chain carries TRBV6-5 and TRBJ2-3; 13 bases are shared with TRBD2. The CDR3 runs to 15 residues. Germline CDR1 and CDR2: MNHEY and SVGAGI. Unmatched junction bases numbered 4, after V lost 6 bases and J lost 4 bases. This CDR3 is CASSRLAGGADTQYF. The CDR3 DNA is TGTGCCAGCAGCCGACTAGCGGGGGGTGCAGATACGCAGTATTTT.

The table lists this clonotype with a few counts. The chain has TRBV18 and TRBJ1-1; 7 bases are shared with TRBD1. Germline V gene data show CDR1 as KGHSH and CDR2 as LQKENI. CDR3 length: 15 residues. V lost 4 bases to trimming and J lost 3 bases; unmatched junction nucleotides: 8. The CDR3: CASSLDRTTDTEAFF. CDR3 in DNA: TGTGCCAGCTCACTGGACAGGACCACTGACACTGAAGCTTTCTTT. Variable domain in full (rest from reference TRBV18 and TRBJ1-1): NAGVMQNPRHLVRRRGQEARLRCSPMKGHSHVYWYRQLPEEGLKFMVYLQKENIIDESGMPKERFSAEFPKEGPSILRIQQVVRGDSAAYFCASSLDRTTDTEAFFGQGTRLTVV.

Comment on this clonotype: A much bigger clone sits one base away, suggesting this may be a read error. The CDR3 is CSVVLAQGTEAFF. The CDR3 DNA reads TGCAGCGTTGTATTGGCGCAGGGCACTGAAGCTTTCTTT. The rearrangement joins TRBV29-1 to TRBJ1-1, with a possible D match to TRBD1 (5 bases). CDR3 length: 13 residues. Germline V gene lookup returns CDR1 SQVTM and CDR2 ANQGSEA. V lost 4 bases, J lost 4 bases, and 13 bases lay in between.

The chain joins TRBV7-2 to TRBJ1-4; 8 bases match TRBD1. The germline gives CDR1 SGHTA, CDR2 FQGNSA. The CDR3 runs 15 residues. The V gene end was trimmed by 5 bases and the J gene end by 7 bases; junction bases not matched to a gene: 9. The chain's CDR3 is CASSPRTGTGEKLFF. The CDR3 DNA reads TGTGCCAGCAGCCCGAGGACAGGGACTGGTGAAAAACTGTTTTTT.

V usage is TRBV28 and J usage is TRBJ1-1, with a possible D match to TRBD1 (5 bases). Between the trimmed V and J ends, which lost 4 bases and 2 bases, there was a span of 11 bases. CDR3 size: 14 residues. Germline CDR1 MDHEN, CDR2 SYDVKM. The CDR3 here is CASSSGQFNTEAFF. DNA of the CDR3: TGTGCCAGCAGTTCGGGGCAGTTTAACACTGAAGCTTTCTTT.

The chain links TRBV28 to TRBJ1-4; D uncertain. The CDR3 spans 12 residues. Per the germline V gene, CDR1 is MDHEN and CDR2 is SYDVKM. Deletions cut 6 bases from V and 10 bases from J, with 12 bases between. The CDR3 coding sequence is TGTGCCAGCAGGACCTACCTCGGAAAACTGTTTTTT. Its protein is CASRTYLGKLFF.

On this clonotype itself: A read error is possible here, since a much larger clone lies one base away. The genes are TRBV5-1 and TRBJ2-7, with D maybe TRBD1 (5 bases). V lost 0 bases, J lost 3 bases, and 10 bases lay in between. The CDR3 has 14 residues. CDR1 is SGHRS and CDR2 is YFSETQ in the germline V gene. Here the CDR3 DNA reads TGCGCCAGCAGCTTGGGAATGCAGGGCTACGAGCAGTACTTC. As protein: CASSLGMQGYEQYF. Variable domain in full (rest from reference TRBV5-1 and TRBJ2-7): KAGVTQTPRYLIKTRGQQVTLSCSPISGHRSVSWYQQTPGQGLQFLFEYFSETQRNKGNFPGRFSGRQFSNSRSEMNVSTLELGDSALYLCASSLGMQGYEQYFGPGTRLTVT.

This clonotype was detected only a few times. The rearrangement joins TRBV20-1 to TRBJ1-1; D remains unclear. Trimming removed 3 bases at V and 2 bases at J, with 13 bases between. The CDR3 totals 14 residues. Germline CDR1 DFQATT, CDR2 SNEGSKA (reference sequence). The CDR3 DNA follows: TGCAGTGCTAGGATCCTTGGGGTAAACACTGAAGCTTTCTTT. This encodes CSARILGVNTEAFF.

About this clonotype: A much larger clone lies one base from this, so it may be a read error. The rearrangement joins TRBV7-9 to TRBJ2-6, with 7 bases lining up with TRBD1. CDR1 and CDR2 (germline): SEHNR, FQNEAQ (reference sequence). The CDR3 runs to 16 residues. The CDR3 DNA reads TGTGCCAGCAGCTTTTCCGGGACAGCTGGGGCCAACGTCCGGACTTTC. Encoded protein: CASSFSGTAGANVRTF.

In this sample, this clonotype turned up a few times. The gene calls are TRBV7-8 and TRBJ1-4; 9 nucleotides line up with TRBD1. The germline V gene has CDR1 SGHVS and CDR2 FQNEAQ. After removal of 5 bases from V and 0 bases from J, the junction contained 10 bases not matched to a gene. The CDR3 contains 18 residues. The CDR3 sequence: CASSPLARTGATNEKLFF. The CDR3 coding sequence is TGTGCCAGCAGCCCACTAGCGAGGACAGGGGCAACTAATGAAAAACTGTTTTTT.

A few counts support this clonotype. This sequence may be a read error, since a much larger clone differs from it by one base. The V and J genes are TRBV2 and TRBJ2-4; TRBD1 or TRBD2 may be the D gene (6 bases each). V was clipped by 8 bases and J by 0 bases, with 14 bases between them. Germline V gene data show CDR1 as SNHLY and CDR2 as FYNNEI. The CDR3 sequence is 15 residues long. CDR3 in amino acids: CASLTGAIAKNIQYF. The CDR3 DNA follows: TGTGCCAGCTTAACGGGGGCCATAGCCAAAAACATTCAGTACTTC.

This clonotype was observed a handful of times. The gene calls are TRBV9 and TRBJ2-3; 7 bases are a match to TRBD1. Losses at the gene ends were 3 bases for V and 0 bases for J; bases not matched to a gene: 7. Germline V gene data show CDR1 as SGDLS and CDR2 as YYNGEE. This CDR3 contains 16 residues. DNA of the CDR3: TGTGCCAGCAGCGCCTACGAGGGACAGAGCACAGATACGCAGTATTTT. As protein: CASSAYEGQSTDTQYF.

In the case of this clonotype: A read error may be the cause here, since a much bigger clone is one base away. The rearrangement joins TRBV6-5 to TRBJ1-2; D unclear. This CDR3 spans 14 amino acids. Germline lookup yields CDR1 MNHEY and CDR2 SVGAGI. V was pared by 4 bases and J by 0 bases, with 9 bases between. CDR3 amino acids: CASSCVGSNYGYTF. CDR3 nucleotide sequence: TGTGCCAGCAGTTGTGTTGGGTCTAACTATGGCTACACCTTC.

This clonotype was detected only a few times. This chain uses TRBV3-1 with TRBJ2-7; D is unclear. V lost 3 bases to trimming and J lost 2 bases, with 11 bases between them. The CDR3 contains 14 residues. Germline lookup yields CDR1 LGHDT and CDR2 YNNKEL (reference sequence). The CDR3: CASSHSVPPYEQYF. The CDR3 nucleotides are TGTGCCAGCAGCCATTCGGTCCCCCCCTACGAGCAGTACTTC.

Ten or more counts support this clonotype. The gene calls are TRBV11-2 and TRBJ2-7; 7 bases agree with TRBD2. The CDR3 length is 14 residues. With 0 bases clipped from V and 4 bases from J, the junction kept 3 bases outside the gene matches. Germline V CDR1 and CDR2: SGHAT, FQNNGV. CDR3 sequence reads: CASSLETSVYEQYF. The CDR3 DNA is TGTGCCAGCAGCTTAGAAACTAGCGTTTACGAGCAGTACTTC.

Regarding this clonotype: The germline gene is not matched at one end of the junction; a read error may be the cause. The chain recombines TRBV12-3 or TRBV12-4 with TRBJ2-3; D not resolved. The CDR3 runs to 16 residues. The CDR3: CASSLVLLAGADAQYF. The DNA of the CDR3 is TGTGCCAGCAGTTTGGTCCTTCTGGCCGGCGCAGATGCGCAGTATTTT.

This chain connects TRBV7-3 to TRBJ2-1, with D possibly matching TRBD1 (8 bases). This CDR3 region has 15 residues. CDR1 SGHTA and CDR2 FQGTGA come from the germline V gene. V shed 4 bases and J shed 9 bases, with 19 bases lying between them. CDR3 amino acids: CASSSQGAGGVEQFF. The CDR3 nucleotides read TGTGCCAGCAGCTCTCAGGGGGCAGGGGGGGTTGAGCAGTTCTTC.

This clonotype showed up many times. The chain links TRBV5-5 to TRBJ2-1, with D unclear. With 5 bases removed from V and 10 bases from J, the gap between germline ends came to 13 bases. The germline V gene encodes CDR1 SGHKS and CDR2 YYEKEE (reference sequence). This CDR3 has 12 amino acids. The CDR3 region is CASSLSDDEQFF. DNA for the CDR3: TGTGCCAGCAGTCTTTCCGACGACGAGCAGTTCTTC.